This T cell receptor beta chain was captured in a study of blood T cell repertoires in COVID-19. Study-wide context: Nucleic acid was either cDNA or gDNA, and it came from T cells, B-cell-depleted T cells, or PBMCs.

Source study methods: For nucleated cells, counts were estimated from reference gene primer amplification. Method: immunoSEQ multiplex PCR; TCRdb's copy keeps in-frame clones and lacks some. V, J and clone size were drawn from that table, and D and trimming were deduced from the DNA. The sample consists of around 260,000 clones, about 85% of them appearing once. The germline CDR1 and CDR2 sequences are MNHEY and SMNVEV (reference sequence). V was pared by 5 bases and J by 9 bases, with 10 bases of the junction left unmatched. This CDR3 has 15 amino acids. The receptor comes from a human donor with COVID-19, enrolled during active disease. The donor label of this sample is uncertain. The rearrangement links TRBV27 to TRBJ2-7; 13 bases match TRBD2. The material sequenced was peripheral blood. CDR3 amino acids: CASSPGLAGESGQYF. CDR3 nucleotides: TGTGCCAGCAGTCCCGGACTAGCGGGAGAATCTGGGCAGTACTTC.